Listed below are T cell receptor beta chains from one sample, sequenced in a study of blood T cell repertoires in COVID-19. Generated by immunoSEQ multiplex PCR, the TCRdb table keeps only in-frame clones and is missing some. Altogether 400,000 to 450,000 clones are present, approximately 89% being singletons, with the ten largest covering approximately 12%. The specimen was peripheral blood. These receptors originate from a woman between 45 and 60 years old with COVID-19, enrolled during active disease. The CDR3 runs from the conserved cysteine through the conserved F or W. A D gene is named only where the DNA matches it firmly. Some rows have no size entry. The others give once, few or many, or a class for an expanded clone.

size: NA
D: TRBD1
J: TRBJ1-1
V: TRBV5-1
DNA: TGCGCCAGCAGCCCACAGGGGGCTTACACTGAAGCTTTCTTT
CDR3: CASSPQGAYTEAFF

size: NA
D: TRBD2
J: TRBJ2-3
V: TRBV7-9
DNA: TGTGCCAGCAGCTTAGAATGGCATCTGGCGGGGGGGGACACAGATACGCAGTATTTT
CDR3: CASSLEWHLAGGDTDTQYF

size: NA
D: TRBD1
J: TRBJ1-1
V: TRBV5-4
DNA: TGTGCCAGCAGCTTGAAGGGGGCCAATGAAGCTTTCTTT
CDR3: CASSLKGANEAFF

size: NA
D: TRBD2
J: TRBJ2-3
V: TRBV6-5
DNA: TGTGCCAGCGCAGAGGGTGGGGGGGACGGCGATACGCAGTATTTT
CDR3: CASAEGGGDGDTQYF

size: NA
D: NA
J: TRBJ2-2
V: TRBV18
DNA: TGTGCCAGCTCACCCTCAGTAGCCACGGAGCTGTTTTTT
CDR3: CASSPSVATELFF

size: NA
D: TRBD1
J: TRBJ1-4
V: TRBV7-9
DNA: TGTGCCAGCAGCTCCCTCCGTGGGACAGGGACTGAAAAACTGTTTTTT
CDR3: CASSSLRGTGTEKLFF

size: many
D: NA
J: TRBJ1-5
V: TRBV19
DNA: TGTGCCAGTAGTAATCCCCCACTCTGGTCAGGGATCTATAGCAATCAGCCCCAGCATTTT
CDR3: CASSNPPLWSGIYSNQPQHF

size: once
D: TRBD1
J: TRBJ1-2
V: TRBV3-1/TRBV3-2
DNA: TGTGCCAGCAGCCACCGGGCCACCGGGACAGGGGGAAAGCTTGGGGATGGCTACACCTTC
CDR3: CASSHRATGTGGKLGDGYTF

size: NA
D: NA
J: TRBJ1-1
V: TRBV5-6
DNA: TGTGCCAGCAGCTTGGGCGAGGACACTGAAGCTTTCTTT
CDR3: CASSLGEDTEAFF

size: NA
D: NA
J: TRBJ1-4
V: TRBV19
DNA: TGTGCCACCTCAGCTGGGGCGCGGGAAAAACTGTTTTTT
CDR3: CATSAGAREKLFF

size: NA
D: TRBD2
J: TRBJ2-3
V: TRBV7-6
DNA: TGTGCCAGCAGCTTAGCGGGAGGGGATACGCAGTATTTT
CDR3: CASSLAGGDTQYF

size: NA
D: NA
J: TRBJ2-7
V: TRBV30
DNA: TGTGCCTGGAGGCCGGCCGGGGGAACCTACGAGCAGTACTTC
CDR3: CAWRPAGGTYEQYF

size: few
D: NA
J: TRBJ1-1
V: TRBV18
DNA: TGTGCCAGCTCACCTCCTAACAGGGCTGAAGCTTTCTTT
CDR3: CASSPPNRAEAFF

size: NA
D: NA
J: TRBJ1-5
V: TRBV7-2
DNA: TGTGCCAGCAGCTTAGAACTTAGCAATCAGCCCCAGCATTTT
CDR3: CASSLELSNQPQHF

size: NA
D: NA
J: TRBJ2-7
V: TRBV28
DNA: TGTGCCAGCAGGCCAACCGGGGTGGGCCGTACCTACGAGCAGTACTTC
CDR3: CASRPTGVGRTYEQYF

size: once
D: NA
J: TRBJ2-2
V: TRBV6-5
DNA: TGTGCCAGCAGTACCCGGACTACCCTCACCGGGGAGCTGTTTTTT
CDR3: CASSTRTTLTGELFF

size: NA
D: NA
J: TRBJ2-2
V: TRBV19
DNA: TGTGCCAGTAGTATAGTAAATTCCGGGGAGCTGTTTTTT
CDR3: CASSIVNSGELFF

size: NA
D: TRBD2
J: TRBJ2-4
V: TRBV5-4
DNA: TGTGCCAGCAGCCGTAGCGGGGGGCTAGCCAAAAACATTCAGTACTTC
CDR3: CASSRSGGLAKNIQYF

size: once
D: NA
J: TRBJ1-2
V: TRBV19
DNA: TGTGCCAGTAGTATAGATTATGAGTTGAATGGCTACACCTTC
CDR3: CASSIDYELNGYTF

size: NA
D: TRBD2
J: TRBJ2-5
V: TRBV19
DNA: TGTGCCAGTAGTGGGACTAGCGGGGGGTTACACTTC
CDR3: CASSGTSGGLHF

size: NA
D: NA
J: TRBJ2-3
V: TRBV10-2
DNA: TGCGCCAGCAGTGAGTCCAGGAATACGCAGTATTTT
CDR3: CASSESRNTQYF